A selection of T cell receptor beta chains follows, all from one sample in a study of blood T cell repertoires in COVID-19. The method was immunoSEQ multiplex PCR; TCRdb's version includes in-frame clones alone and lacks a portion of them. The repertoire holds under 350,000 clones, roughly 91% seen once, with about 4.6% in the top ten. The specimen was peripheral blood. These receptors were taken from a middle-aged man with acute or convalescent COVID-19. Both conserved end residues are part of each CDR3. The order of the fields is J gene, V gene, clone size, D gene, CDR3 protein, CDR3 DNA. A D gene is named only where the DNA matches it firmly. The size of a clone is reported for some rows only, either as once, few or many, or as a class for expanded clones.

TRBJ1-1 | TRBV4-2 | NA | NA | CASSPWTVGTEAFF | TGTGCCAGCAGCCCCTGGACAGTAGGTACTGAAGCTTTCTTT
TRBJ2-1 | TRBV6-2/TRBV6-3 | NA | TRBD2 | CASSYSLAGGHPYNEQFF | TGTGCCAGCAGTTACAGCCTAGCGGGGGGGCACCCCTACAATGAGCAGTTCTTC
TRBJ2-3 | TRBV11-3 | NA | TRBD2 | CASSISLAGGGDTQYF | TGTGCCAGCAGCATCAGTCTAGCGGGGGGAGGGGATACGCAGTATTTT
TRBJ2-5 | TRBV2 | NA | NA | CASRGVEETQYF | TGTGCCAGCAGAGGGGTCGAAGAGACCCAGTACTTC
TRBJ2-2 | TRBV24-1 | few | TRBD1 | CATSDPDRDRRAGELFF | TGTGCCACCAGTGACCCTGACAGGGATCGCCGAGCCGGGGAGCTGTTTTTT
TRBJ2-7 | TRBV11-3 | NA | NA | CASSLGHPYNDEQYF | TGTGCCAGCAGCTTAGGGCACCCATACAACGACGAGCAGTACTTC
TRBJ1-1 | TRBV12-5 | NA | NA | CASGWAGEGEAFF | TGTGCTAGTGGTTGGGCAGGGGAAGGTGAAGCTTTCTTT
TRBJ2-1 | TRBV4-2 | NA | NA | CASSPASDSNEQFF | TGTGCCAGCAGCCCAGCGTCGGACAGCAATGAGCAGTTCTTC
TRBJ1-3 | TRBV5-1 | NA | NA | CASSLLGGTGNTIYF | TGCGCCAGCAGCCTTCTAGGGGGTACTGGAAACACCATATATTTT
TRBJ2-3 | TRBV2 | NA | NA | CASSEAQDTQYF | TGTGCCAGCAGTGAAGCTCAAGATACGCAGTATTTT
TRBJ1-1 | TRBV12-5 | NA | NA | CASGRNTEAFF | TGTGCCAGCGGGAGGAACACTGAAGCTTTCTTT
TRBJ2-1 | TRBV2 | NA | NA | CASSGTVVDEQFF | TGTGCCAGCAGTGGGACAGTGGTCGATGAGCAGTTCTTC
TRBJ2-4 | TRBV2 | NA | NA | CASSRGGGEIQYF | TGTGCCAGCAGTCGAGGGGGGGGAGAGATTCAGTACTTC
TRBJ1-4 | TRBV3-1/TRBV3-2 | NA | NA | CASSQDMGRLGQLFF | TGTGCCAGCAGCCAAGATATGGGCCGCTTGGGCCAACTGTTTTTT
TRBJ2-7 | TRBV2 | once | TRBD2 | CASSEPWLAGSLGDEQYF | TGTGCCAGCAGTGAACCGTGGCTAGCGGGGTCCCTTGGCGACGAGCAGTACTTC
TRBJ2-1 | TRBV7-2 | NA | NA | CASSLAWTREQFF | TGTGCCAGCAGCTTAGCATGGACTCGTGAGCAGTTCTTC
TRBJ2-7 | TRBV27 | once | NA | CASSPTVRQEQYF | TGTGCCAGCAGTCCGACTGTTCGTCAAGAGCAGTACTTC
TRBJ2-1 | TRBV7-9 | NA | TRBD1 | CASSSTGTDLSYNEQFF | TGTGCCAGCAGCTCGACCGGGACAGATCTCTCCTACAATGAGCAGTTCTTC
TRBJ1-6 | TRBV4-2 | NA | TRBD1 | CASSQDRGRPLHF | TGTGCCAGCAGCCAAGATAGGGGGCGGCCCCTCCACTTT
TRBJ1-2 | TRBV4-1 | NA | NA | CASSLRDTLTNYGYTF | TGCGCCAGCAGCCTCCGGGACACCCTAACTAACTATGGCTACACCTTC
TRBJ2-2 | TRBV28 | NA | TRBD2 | CASSLGGGWTGELFF | TGTGCCAGCAGCCTCGGCGGGGGGTGGACCGGGGAGCTGTTTTTT
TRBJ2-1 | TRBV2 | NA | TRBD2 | CASGAGVFDNEQFF | TGTGCCAGCGGAGCGGGGGTGTTCGACAATGAGCAGTTCTTC
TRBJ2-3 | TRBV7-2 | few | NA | CASSFLGGAFTDTQYF | TGTGCCAGCAGCTTCCTTGGGGGGGCCTTCACAGATACGCAGTATTTT
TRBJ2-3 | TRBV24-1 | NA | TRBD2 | CATSDPPTSGAIRDTQYF | TGTGCCACCAGTGATCCCCCGACTAGCGGGGCTATCCGAGATACGCAGTATTTT
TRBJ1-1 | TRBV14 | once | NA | CASSKRNTEAFF | TGTGCCAGCAGCAAGCGGAACACTGAAGCTTTCTTT
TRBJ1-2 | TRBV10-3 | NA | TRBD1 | CAISETTGGSLGYTF | TGTGCCATCAGTGAGACTACAGGGGGCTCTCTTGGCTACACCTTC
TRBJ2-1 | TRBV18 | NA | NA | CASSPDRKNNEQFF | TGTGCCAGCTCTCCTGACAGAAAGAACAATGAGCAGTTCTTC
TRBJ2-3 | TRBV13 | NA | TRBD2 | CASSFSPVAGGPTATDTQYF | TGTGCCAGCAGCTTCAGTCCGGTGGCGGGGGGGCCGACGGCCACAGATACGCAGTATTTT
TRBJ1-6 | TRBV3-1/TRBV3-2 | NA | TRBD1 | CASSQGTGNSPLHF | TGTGCCAGCAGCCAGGGGACAGGTAATTCACCCCTCCACTTT
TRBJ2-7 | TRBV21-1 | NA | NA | CASSKKGQGDNEQYF | TGTGCCAGCAGCAAAAAAGGACAGGGGGACAACGAGCAGTACTTC
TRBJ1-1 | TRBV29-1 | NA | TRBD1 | CSVGGQGNTEAFF | TGCAGCGTGGGGGGACAGGGTAACACTGAAGCTTTCTTT
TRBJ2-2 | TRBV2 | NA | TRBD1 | CASKGDRSTGELFF | TGTGCCAGCAAAGGGGACAGGAGCACCGGGGAGCTGTTTTTT
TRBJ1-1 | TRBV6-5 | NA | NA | CASSYSWQGAFF | TGTGCCAGCAGTTACTCGTGGCAGGGAGCTTTCTTT
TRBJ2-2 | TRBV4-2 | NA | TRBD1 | CASSQEITGDTGELFF | TGTGCCAGCAGCCAAGAGATAACAGGGGACACCGGGGAGCTGTTTTTT
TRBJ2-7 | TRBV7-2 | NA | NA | CASSLNRNYEQYF | TGTGCCAGCAGCTTAAACAGGAACTACGAGCAGTACTTC
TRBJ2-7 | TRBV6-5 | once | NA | CASSRPDREQYF | TGTGCCAGCAGTCGACCCGACAGGGAGCAGTACTTC
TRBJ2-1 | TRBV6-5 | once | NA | CASTRLRGETNEQFF | TGTGCCAGCACCCGCCTGCGGGGAGAAACCAATGAGCAGTTCTTC
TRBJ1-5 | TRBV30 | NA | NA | CAWSADTRNHPQHF | TGTGCCTGGAGTGCGGACACCCGGAACCATCCCCAGCATTTT
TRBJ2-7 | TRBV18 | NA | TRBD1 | CASSPGTGDFYEQYF | TGTGCCAGCTCACCCGGGACAGGGGACTTCTACGAGCAGTACTTC
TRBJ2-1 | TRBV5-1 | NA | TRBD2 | CASSLLGGAEYNEQFF | TGCGCCAGCAGCTTGCTCGGGGGGGCTGAATACAATGAGCAGTTCTTC
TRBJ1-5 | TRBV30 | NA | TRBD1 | CAWEDRGGNQPQHF | TGTGCCTGGGAGGACAGGGGCGGCAATCAGCCCCAGCATTTT
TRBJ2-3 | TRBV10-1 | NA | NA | CASSEDLASTDTQYF | TGCGCCAGCAGTGAGGACCTAGCTAGCACAGATACGCAGTATTTT